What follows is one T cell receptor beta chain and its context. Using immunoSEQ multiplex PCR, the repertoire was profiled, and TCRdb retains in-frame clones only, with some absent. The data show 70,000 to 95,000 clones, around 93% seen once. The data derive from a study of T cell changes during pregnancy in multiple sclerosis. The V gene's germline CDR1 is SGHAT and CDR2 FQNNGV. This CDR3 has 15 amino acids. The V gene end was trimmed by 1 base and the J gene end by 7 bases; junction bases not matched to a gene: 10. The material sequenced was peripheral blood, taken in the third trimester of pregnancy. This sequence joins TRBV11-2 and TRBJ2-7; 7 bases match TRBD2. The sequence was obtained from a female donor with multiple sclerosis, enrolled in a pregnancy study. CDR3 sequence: CASSLVGDWGGEQYF. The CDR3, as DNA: TGTGCCAGCAGCTTAGTGGGAGATTGGGGGGGTGAGCAGTACTTC.